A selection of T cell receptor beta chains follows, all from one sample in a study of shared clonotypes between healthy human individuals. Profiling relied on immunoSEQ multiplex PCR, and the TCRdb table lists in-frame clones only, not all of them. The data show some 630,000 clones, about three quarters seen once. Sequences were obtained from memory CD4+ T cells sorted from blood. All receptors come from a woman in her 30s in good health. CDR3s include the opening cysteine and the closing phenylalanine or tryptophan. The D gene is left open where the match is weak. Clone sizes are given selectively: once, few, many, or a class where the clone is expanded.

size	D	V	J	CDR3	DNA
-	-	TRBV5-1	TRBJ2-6	CASSDGLGNTNVLTF	TGCGCCAGCAGCGATGGACTGGGGAATACCAACGTCCTGACTTTC
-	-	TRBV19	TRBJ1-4	CASHPTARENEKLFF	TGTGCCAGCCATCCTACCGCTAGGGAGAATGAAAAACTGTTTTTT
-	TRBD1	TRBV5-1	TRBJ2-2	CASSDIDRGLSGELFF	TGCGCCAGCAGCGACATTGACAGGGGGCTCTCCGGGGAGCTGTTTTTT
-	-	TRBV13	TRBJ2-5	CASSPSSGWETQYF	TGTGCCAGCAGCCCCTCATCGGGTTGGGAGACCCAGTACTTC
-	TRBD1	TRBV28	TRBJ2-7	CASRYGQEFYEQYF	TGTGCCAGCAGGTACGGACAGGAATTCTACGAGCAGTACTTC
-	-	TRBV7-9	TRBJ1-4	CASSSRALPGEKLFF	TGTGCCAGCAGTTCCAGGGCTTTGCCGGGGGAAAAACTGTTTTTT
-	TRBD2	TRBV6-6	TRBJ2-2	CASMPGGTGELFF	TGTGCCAGCATGCCGGGGGGCACCGGGGAGCTGTTTTTT
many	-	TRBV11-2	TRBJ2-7	CASSLGGNSYEQYF	TGTGCCAGCAGCTTAGGGGGAAACTCCTACGAGCAGTACTTC
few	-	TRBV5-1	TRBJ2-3	CASGNPSTDTQYF	TGCGCCAGCGGCAACCCAAGCACAGATACGCAGTATTTT
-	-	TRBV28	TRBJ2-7	CASSPEIGGYYEQYF	TGTGCCAGCAGTCCAGAGATAGGGGGGTACTACGAGCAGTACTTC
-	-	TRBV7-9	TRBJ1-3	CASSLPNSGNTIYF	TGTGCCAGCAGCTTACCCAACTCTGGAAACACCATATATTTT
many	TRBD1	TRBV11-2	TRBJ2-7	CASSSGGTGSYEQYF	TGTGCCAGCAGCTCGGGTGGGACAGGCTCCTACGAGCAGTACTTC
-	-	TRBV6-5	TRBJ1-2	CASSYRQGRGYGYTF	TGTGCCAGCAGTTACAGGCAGGGAAGGGGCTATGGCTACACCTTC
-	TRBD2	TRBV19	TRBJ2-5	CASSIGTSGLVSQYF	TGTGCCAGTAGTATAGGGACTAGCGGGCTTGTGTCCCAGTACTTC
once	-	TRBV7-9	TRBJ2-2	CASSSFIGELFF	TGTGCCAGCAGCTCTTTTATCGGGGAGCTGTTTTTT
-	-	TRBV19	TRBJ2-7	CASSIQGTSYEQYF	TGTGCCAGTAGTATCCAGGGGACTTCCTACGAGCAGTACTTC
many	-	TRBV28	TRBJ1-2	CASSYGQGDAYGYTF	TGTGCCAGCAGCTACGGGCAGGGAGACGCCTATGGCTACACCTTC
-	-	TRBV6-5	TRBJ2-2	CASSKTTGELFF	TGTGCCAGCAGTAAAACAACCGGGGAGCTGTTTTTT
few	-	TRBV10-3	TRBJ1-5	CATGGGNSNQPQHF	TGTGCCACAGGTGGAGGAAATAGCAATCAGCCCCAGCATTTT
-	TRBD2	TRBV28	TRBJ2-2	CASSFRTSGGTGELFF	TGTGCCAGCAGTTTCCGGACTAGCGGAGGCACCGGGGAGCTGTTTTTT
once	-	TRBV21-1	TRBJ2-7	CASSLAGPYEQYF	TGTGCCAGCAGCCTAGCGGGCCCTTACGAGCAGTACTTC
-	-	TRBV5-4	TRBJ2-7	CASSATGAGSHEQYF	TGTGCCAGCAGCGCGACGGGGGCAGGGTCCCACGAGCAGTACTTC
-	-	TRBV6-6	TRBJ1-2	CASNGGNGYTF	TGTGCCAGCAATGGTGGTAATGGCTACACCTTC
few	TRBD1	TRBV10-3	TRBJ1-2	CAIRADRGPYGYTF	TGTGCCATCAGGGCCGACAGGGGCCCCTATGGCTACACCTTC
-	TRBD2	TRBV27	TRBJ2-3	CASSLMLADSTDTQYF	TGTGCCAGCAGTTTGATGCTAGCGGATAGCACAGATACGCAGTATTTT
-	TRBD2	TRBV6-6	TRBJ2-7	CASNSGGVDYGEQYF	TGTGCCAGCAATAGCGGGGGCGTTGACTACGGCGAGCAGTACTTC
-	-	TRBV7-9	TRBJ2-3	CASIGRAQSTDTQYF	TGTGCCAGCATAGGTCGGGCCCAGAGCACAGATACGCAGTATTTT
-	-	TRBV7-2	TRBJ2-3	CASSLAGTVNTDTQYF	TGTGCCAGCAGCTTAGCCGGGACCGTAAACACAGATACGCAGTATTTT